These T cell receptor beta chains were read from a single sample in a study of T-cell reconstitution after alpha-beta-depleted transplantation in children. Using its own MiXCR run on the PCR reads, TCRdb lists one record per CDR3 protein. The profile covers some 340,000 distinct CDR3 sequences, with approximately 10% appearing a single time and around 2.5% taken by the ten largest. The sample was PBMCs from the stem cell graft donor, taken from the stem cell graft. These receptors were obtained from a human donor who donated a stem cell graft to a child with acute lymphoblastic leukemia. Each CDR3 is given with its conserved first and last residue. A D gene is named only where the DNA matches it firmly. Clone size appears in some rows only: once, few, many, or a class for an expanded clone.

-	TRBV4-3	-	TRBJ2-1	TGCGCCAGCAGCCAAGATGGGACGCGGGGTCAATACAATGAGCAGTTCTTC	CASSQDGTRGQYNEQFF
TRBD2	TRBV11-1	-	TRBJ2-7	TGTGCCAGCAGCGCGGCGCTAGCGGGAGGATGGGGCTCCTACGAGCAGTACTTC	CASSAALAGGWGSYEQYF
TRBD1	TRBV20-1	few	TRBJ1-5	TGCAGTGCTGCAATCACAGGGGGTGCGGAGCCCCAGCATTTT	CSAAITGGAEPQHF
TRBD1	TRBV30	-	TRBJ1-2	TGTGCCTGCATGACAGGGGCTAACTATGGCTACACCTTC	CACMTGANYGYTF
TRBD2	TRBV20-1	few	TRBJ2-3	TGCAGTGCCCCCTGGAGTCTAGCGGGAGAGGATACGCAGTATTTT	CSAPWSLAGEDTQYF
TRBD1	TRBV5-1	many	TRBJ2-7	TGCGCCAGCAGCTTGTTTGCGGCCACAGGGGACTACGAGCAGTACTTC	CASSLFAATGDYEQYF
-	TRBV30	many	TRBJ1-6	TGTGCCTTCCGGACCCGGGAATTTTCACCCCTCCACTTT	CAFRTREFSPLHF
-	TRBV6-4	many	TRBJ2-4	TGTGCCAGCAGCAAACCGCCAGCGCTGCGAATTCCCGACCAAGCCAAAAACATTCAGTACTTC	CASSKPPALRIPDQAKNIQYF
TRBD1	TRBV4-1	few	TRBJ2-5	TGCGCCAGCAGCCGGGCAGGGGGCGGGGAGACCCAGTACTTC	CASSRAGGGETQYF
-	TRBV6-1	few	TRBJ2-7	TGTGCCAGCAGTGACAGGATCCAGTGGGGCGAGCAGTACTTC	CASSDRIQWGEQYF
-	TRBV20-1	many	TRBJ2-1	TGCAGTGCTAGAAAACTACACAATGAGCAGTTCTTC	CSARKLHNEQFF
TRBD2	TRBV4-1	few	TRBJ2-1	TGCGCCAGCAGCCAAGATCTTGGAGCGGGAGCCTGGGTTGAGCAGTTCTTC	CASSQDLGAGAWVEQFF
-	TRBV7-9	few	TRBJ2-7	TGTGCCAGCAGCTTAGGTACAGCTAAACCCTACGAGCAGTACTTC	CASSLGTAKPYEQYF
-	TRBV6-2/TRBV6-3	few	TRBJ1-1	TGTGCCAGCAGTTACCTCCACCCGGCAGCCTTGAACACTGAAGCTTTCTTT	CASSYLHPAALNTEAFF
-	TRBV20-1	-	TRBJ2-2	TGCAGTGCTAGAGATGACAGAGTTTCGAACACCGGGGAGCTGTTTTTT	CSARDDRVSNTGELFF
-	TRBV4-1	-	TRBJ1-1	TGCGCCAGCAGCCAAGTCGGCAGTGCCGAAGCTTTCTTT	CASSQVGSAEAFF
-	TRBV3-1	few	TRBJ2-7	TGTGCCAGCAGCCAACAGGGACCAGGCCAGCAGTACTTC	CASSQQGPGQQYF
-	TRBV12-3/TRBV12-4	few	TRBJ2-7	TGTGCCAGCAGCCGGTACGACACCTCAGAGGACGAGCAGTACTTC	CASSRYDTSEDEQYF
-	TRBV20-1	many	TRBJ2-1	TGCAGTGCTTATGGACTACGGGGCTCCTACAATGAGCAGTTCTTC	CSAYGLRGSYNEQFF
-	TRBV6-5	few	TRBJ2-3	TGTGCCAGCAGTCACAGGGGGGGGGACACAGATACGCAGTATTTT	CASSHRGGDTDTQYF
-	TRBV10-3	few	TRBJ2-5	TGTGCCATCCGGGACATTCAAGGGACCCAGTACTTC	CAIRDIQGTQYF
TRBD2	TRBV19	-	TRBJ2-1	TGTGCCAGCAACGCGGGAGGGCCGGTCAATGAGCAGTTCTTC	CASNAGGPVNEQFF
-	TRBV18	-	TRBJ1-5	TGTGCCAGCTCACCACAGGGTCCTAATAGCAATCAGCCCCAGCATTTT	CASSPQGPNSNQPQHF
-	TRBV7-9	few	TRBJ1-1	TGTGCCAGCCCAGAGAACACTGAAGCTTTCTTT	CASPENTEAFF
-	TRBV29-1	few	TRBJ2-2	TGCAGCGTTGGGAAGGGGAACACCGGGGAGCTGTTTTTT	CSVGKGNTGELFF
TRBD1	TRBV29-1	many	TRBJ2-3	TGCAGCGTGGGGACAGGGTCAGATACGCAGTATTTT	CSVGTGSDTQYF
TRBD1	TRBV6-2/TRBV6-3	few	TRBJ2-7	TGTGCCAGCAGTTACCACGGACAGGGTAGCCACGAGCAGTACTTC	CASSYHGQGSHEQYF
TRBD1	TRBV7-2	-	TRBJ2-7	TGTGCCAGCAGCTTAGAATTTTTGGACAGGGCATTCTTC	CASSLEFLDRAFF
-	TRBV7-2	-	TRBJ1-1	TGTGCCAGCAGCTCAAACAGGGAATCTGAAGCTTTCTTT	CASSSNRESEAFF
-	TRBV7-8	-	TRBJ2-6	TGTGCCAGCAGCCGCCGCGGTGGCCCTGTTTCTGGGGCCAACGTCCTGACTTTC	CASSRRGGPVSGANVLTF
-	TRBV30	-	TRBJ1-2	TGTGCCTGGGGGACCCATGGCTACACCTTC	CAWGTHGYTF
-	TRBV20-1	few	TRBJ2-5	TGCAGTGCTAGAGATATTGGGGTGGCCCAAGAGACCCAGTACTTC	CSARDIGVAQETQYF
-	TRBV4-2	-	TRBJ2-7	TGTGCCAGCAGCCATAGAACACAGACGGTCTACGAGCAGTACTTC	CASSHRTQTVYEQYF
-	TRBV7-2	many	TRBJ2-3	TGTGCCAGCAGCTCGGATCTAACTACAGATACGCAGTATTTT	CASSSDLTTDTQYF
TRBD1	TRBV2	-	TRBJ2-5	TGTGCCAGCGGGGGGACAGGGGGAAGAGGAGAGACCCAGTACTTC	CASGGTGGRGETQYF
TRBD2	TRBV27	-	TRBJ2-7	TGTGCCAGCAGTCCTGTCGGGCTAGCGGGCTCGACTAGCTCCTACGAGCAGTACTTC	CASSPVGLAGSTSSYEQYF
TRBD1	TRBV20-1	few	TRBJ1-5	TGCAGTGCCGCTACAGGGGGCGAAGTTCAGCCCCAGCATTTT	CSAATGGEVQPQHF
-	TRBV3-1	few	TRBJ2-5	TGTGCCAGCAGCTCAAGGGGCCCCTTCCTTGAGCAAGAGACCCAGTACTTC	CASSSRGPFLEQETQYF
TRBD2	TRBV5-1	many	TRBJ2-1	TGCGCCAGCAGCTTGGGTCTAGCGGGCCGCAATGAGCAGTTCTTC	CASSLGLAGRNEQFF
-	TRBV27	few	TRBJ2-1	TGTGCCAGCAGGCGCCGGGACTCTTCCGTCTATGAGCAGTTCTTC	CASRRRDSSVYEQFF
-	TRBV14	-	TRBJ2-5	TGTGCCAGCAGCCAAGATGTCGTCACCCAGTACTTC	CASSQDVVTQYF
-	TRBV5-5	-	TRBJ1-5	TGTGCCAGCAGTCTGAGAGCAGACAATCAGCCCCAGCATTTT	CASSLRADNQPQHF
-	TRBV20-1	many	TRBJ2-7	TGCAGTGCTAGAGATTTGCTGGGTTACGAGCAGTACTTC	CSARDLLGYEQYF
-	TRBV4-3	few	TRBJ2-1	TGCGCCAGCAGTGCGAAGCGGAGGAGCTCCTACAATGAGCAGTTCTTC	CASSAKRRSSYNEQFF
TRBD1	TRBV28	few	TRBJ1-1	TGTGCCAGCAGTACCTACAGGGGGACTGAAGCTTTCTTT	CASSTYRGTEAFF
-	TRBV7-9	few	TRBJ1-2	TGTGCCAGCAGCCCTAGTAACCCCCAGGGACCGGGCTACACCTTC	CASSPSNPQGPGYTF
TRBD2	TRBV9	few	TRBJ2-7	TGTGCCAGCAGCCATAGCGGGAACGCGATCAACGAGCAGTACTTC	CASSHSGNAINEQYF
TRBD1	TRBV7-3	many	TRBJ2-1	TGTGCCAGCAGCATAATCCGGGACAGGGTGGGTGAGCAGTTCTTC	CASSIIRDRVGEQFF
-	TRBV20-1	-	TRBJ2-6	TGCAGTGCTAGTCGCGGCTCTGGGGCCAACGTCCTGACTTTC	CSASRGSGANVLTF
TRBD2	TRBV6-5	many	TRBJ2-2	TGTGCCAGCAGTTATAGGCTGCGGGAGGGCCCCGGGGAGCTGTTTTTT	CASSYRLREGPGELFF
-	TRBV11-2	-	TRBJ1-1	TGTGCCAGCAGGGAGAGGGGAGGGGGGACTGAAGCTTTCTTT	CASRERGGGTEAFF